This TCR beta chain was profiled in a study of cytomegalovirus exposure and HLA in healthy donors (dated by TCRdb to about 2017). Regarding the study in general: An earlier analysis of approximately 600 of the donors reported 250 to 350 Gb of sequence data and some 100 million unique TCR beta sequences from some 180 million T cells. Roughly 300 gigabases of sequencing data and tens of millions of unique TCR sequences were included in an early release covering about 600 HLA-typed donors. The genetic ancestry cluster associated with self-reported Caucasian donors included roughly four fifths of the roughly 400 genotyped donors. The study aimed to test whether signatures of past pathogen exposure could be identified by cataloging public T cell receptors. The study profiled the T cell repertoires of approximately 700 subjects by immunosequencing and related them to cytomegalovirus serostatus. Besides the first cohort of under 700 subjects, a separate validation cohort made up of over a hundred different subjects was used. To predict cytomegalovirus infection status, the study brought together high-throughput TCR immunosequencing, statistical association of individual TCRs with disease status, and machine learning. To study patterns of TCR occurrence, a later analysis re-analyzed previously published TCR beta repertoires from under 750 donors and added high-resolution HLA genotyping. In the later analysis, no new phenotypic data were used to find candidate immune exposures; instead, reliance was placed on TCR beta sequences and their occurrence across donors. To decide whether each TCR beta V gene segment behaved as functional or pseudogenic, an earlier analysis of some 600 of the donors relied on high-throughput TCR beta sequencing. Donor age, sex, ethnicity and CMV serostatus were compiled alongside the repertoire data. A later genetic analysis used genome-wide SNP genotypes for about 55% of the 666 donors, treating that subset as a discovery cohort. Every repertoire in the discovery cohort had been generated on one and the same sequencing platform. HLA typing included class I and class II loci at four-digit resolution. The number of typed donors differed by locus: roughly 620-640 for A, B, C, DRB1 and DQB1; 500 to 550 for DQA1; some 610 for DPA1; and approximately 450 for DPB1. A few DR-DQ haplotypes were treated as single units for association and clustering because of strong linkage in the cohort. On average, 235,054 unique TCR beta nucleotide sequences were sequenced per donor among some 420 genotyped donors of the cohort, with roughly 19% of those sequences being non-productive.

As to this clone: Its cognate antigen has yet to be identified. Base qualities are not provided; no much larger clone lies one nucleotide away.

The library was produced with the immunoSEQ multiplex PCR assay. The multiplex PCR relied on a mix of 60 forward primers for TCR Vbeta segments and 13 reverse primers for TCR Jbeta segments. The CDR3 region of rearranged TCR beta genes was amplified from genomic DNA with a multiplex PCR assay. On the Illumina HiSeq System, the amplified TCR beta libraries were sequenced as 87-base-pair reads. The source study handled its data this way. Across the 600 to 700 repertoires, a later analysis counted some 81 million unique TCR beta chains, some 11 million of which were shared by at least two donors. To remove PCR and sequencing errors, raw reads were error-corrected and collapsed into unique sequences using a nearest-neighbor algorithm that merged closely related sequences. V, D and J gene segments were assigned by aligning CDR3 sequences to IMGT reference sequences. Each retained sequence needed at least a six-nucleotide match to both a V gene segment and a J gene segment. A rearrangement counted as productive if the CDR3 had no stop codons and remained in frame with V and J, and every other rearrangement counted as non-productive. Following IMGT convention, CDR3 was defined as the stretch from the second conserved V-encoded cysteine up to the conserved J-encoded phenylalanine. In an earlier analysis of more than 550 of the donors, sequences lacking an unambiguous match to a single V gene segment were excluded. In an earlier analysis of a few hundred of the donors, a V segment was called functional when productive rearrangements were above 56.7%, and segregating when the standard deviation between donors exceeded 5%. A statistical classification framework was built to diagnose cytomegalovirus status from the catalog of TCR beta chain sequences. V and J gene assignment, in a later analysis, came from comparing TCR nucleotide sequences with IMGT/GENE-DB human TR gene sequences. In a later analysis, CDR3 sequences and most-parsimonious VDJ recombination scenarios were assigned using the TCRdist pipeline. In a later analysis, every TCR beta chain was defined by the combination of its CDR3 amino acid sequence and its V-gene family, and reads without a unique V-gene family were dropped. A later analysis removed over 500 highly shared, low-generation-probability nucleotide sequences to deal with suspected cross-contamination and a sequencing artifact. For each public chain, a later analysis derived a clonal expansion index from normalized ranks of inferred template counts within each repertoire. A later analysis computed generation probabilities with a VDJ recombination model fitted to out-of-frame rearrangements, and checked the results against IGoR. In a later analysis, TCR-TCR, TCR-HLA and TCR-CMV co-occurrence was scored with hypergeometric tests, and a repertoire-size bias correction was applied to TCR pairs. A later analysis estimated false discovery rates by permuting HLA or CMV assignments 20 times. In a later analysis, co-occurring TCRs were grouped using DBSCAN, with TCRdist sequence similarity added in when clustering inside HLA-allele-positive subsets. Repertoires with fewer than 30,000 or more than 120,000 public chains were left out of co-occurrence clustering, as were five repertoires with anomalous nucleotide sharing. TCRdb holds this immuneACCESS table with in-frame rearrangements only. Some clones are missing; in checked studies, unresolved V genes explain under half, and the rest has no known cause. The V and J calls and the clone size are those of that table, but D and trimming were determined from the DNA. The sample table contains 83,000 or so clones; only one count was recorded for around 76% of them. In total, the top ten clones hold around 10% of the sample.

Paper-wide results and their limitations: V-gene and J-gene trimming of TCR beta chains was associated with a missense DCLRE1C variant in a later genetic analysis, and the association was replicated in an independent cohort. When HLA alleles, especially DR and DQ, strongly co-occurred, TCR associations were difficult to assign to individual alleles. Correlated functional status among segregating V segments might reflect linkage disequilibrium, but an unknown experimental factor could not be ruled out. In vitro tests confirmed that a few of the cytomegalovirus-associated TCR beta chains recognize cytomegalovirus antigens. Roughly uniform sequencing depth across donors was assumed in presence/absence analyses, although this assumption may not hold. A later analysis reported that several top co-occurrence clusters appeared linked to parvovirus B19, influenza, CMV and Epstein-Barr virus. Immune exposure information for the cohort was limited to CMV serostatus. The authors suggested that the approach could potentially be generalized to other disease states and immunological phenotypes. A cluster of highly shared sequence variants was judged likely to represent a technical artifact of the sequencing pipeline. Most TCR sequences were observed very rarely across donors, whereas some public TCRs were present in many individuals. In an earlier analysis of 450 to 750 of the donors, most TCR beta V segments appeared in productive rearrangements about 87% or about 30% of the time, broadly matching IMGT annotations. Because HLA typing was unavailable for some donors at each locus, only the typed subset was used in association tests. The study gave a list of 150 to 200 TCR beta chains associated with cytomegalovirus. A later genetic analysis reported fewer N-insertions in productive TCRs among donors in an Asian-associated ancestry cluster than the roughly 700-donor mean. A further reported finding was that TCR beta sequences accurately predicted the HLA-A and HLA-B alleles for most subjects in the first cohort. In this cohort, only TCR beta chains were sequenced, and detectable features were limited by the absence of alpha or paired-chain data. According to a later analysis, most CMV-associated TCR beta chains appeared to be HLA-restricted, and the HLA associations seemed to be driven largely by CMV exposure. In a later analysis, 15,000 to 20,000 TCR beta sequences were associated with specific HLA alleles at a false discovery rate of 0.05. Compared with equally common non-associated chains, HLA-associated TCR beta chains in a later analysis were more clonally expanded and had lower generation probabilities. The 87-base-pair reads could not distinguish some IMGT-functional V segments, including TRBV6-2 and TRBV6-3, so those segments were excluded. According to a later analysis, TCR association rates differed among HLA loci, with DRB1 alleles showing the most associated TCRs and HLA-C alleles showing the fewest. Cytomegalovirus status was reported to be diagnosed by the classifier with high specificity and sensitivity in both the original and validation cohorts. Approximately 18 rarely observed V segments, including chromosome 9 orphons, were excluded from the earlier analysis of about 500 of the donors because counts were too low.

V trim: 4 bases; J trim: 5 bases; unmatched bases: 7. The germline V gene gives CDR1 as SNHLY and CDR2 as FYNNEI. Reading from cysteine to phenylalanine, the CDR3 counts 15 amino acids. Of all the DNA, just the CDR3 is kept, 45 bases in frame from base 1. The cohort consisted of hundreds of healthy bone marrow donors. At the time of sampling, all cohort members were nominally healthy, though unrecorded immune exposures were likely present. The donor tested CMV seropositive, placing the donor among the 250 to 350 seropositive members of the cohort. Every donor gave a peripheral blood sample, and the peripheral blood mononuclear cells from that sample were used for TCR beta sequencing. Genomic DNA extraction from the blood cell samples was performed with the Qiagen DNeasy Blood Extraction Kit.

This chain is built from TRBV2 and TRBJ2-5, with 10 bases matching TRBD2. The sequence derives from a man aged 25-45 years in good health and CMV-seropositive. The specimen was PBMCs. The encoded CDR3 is CASSGASGGWETQYF. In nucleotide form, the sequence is TGTGCCAGCAGTGGGGCTAGCGGGGGCTGGGAGACCCAGTACTTC. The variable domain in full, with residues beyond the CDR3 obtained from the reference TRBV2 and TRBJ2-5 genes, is EPEVTQTPSHQVTQMGQEVILRCVPISNHLYFYWYRQILGQKVEFLVSFYNNEISEKSEIFDDQFSVERPDGSNFTLKIRSTKLEDSAMYFCASSGASGGWETQYFGPGTRLLVL.